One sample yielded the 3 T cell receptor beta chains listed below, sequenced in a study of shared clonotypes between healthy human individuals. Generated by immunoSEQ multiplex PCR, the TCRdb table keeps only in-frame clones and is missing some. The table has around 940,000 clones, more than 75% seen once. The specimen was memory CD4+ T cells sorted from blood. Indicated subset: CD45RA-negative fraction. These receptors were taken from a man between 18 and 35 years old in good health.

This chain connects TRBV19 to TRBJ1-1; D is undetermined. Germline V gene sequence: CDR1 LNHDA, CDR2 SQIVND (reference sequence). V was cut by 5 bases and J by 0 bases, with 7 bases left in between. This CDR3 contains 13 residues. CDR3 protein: CASSPELNTEAFF. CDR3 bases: TGTGCCAGTAGTCCCGAGCTGAACACTGAAGCTTTCTTT.

The CDR3 loop is CASSEFAGRSPLHF. The CDR3 DNA follows: TGTGCCAGCAGTGAATTTGCAGGGCGATCACCCCTCCACTTT. This sequence joins TRBV6-1 and TRBJ1-6; D might be TRBD1 (5 bases). CDR1 MNHNS and CDR2 SASEGT come from the germline V gene. The CDR3 spans 14 residues. Trimming took 2 bases from V and 10 from J, leaving 12 bases between them.

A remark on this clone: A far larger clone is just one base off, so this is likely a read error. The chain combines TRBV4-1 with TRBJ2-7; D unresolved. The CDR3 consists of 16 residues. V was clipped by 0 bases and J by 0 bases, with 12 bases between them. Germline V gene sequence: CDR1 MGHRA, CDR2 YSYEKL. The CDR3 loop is CASSQDPAGLSYEQYF. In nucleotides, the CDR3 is TGCGCCAGCAGCCAAGATCCGGCTGGTCTCTCCTACGAGCAGTACTTC.